These 25 T cell receptor beta chains were sequenced from one sample in a study of regulatory T cells in long-lasting Graves disease. For TCR beta, libraries came from iRepertoire HTBI primers and Arm-PCR of CDR3 regions. TCRdb reanalysed the multiplex PCR reads using MiXCR and keeps one entry per CDR3 protein. The repertoire includes around 500,000 distinct CDR3 sequences, roughly 13% of them detected once, and roughly 10% sits in the top ten. As for time point: newly diagnosed GD, antithyroid drugs for less than 3 months. The TCR library used RNA extracted from PBMCs. The data were also submitted as part of a second study, on T cells in Graves' hyperthyroidism and ophthalmopathy.

This sample comprised peripheral blood mononuclear cells (PBMCs), obtained at new diagnosis, from a patient treated with antithyroid drugs. The receptors originated from a man younger than 45 with Graves disease.

The chain employs TRBV30 and TRBJ1-5; D call uncertain. The length of the CDR3 is 14 residues. The V end lost 0 bases, the J end lost 6 bases, and 12 bases lay between the germline ends. The V gene's germline CDR1 is GTSNPN and CDR2 SVGIG (reference sequence). The CDR3 sequence: CAWSVMGGGQPQHF. The CDR3 DNA follows: TGTGCCTGGAGTGTGATGGGCGGAGGTCAGCCCCAGCATTTT.

This clonotype was recorded at least ten times. The chain uses TRBV6-2 or TRBV6-3 and TRBJ2-7, with D tentatively TRBD2 (5 bases). There are 13 residues in the CDR3. Germline V gene data show CDR1 as MNHEY and CDR2 as SVGEGT. V lost 7 bases and J 0 bases, leaving 10 bases between the germline ends. CDR3 DNA sequence: TGTGCCAGCAACGGAGGCCTCTCCTACGAGCAGTACTTC. Encoded protein: CASNGGLSYEQYF.

This clonotype was seen repeatedly, ten times or more. The junction differs from germline at one of its ends, possibly a read error. This rearrangement joins TRBV5-1 to TRBJ2-3; the D gene is possibly TRBD2 (5 bases). There are 13 residues in the CDR3. Germline values: CDR1 SGHRS, CDR2 YFSETQ. CDR3 residues: CASSPDFTDTQYF. CDR3 bases: TGTGCCAGCAGCCCGGACTTCACAGATACGCAGTATTTT.

This clonotype was recorded at least ten times. V and J are TRBV5-1 and TRBJ2-7; D gene uncertain. The CDR3 extends over 14 amino acids. V gave up 1 base and J gave up 0 bases, with 8 bases separating them. Germline V gene sequence: CDR1 SGHRS, CDR2 YFSETQ. The CDR3 DNA follows: TGCGCCAGCAGCTTGCCTACGGACTCCTACGAGCAGTACTTC. This codes for CASSLPTDSYEQYF.

A word on this clonotype: Just one base apart from a much larger clone, this may be a read error. The chain joins TRBV20-1 to TRBJ2-5; no clear D gene. The CDR3 contains 13 residues. Germline V gene lookup returns CDR1 DFQATT and CDR2 SNEGSKA (reference sequence). CDR3 residues: CSARDQVHPTRYF. CDR3 in DNA: TGCAGTGCTAGAGATCAAGTTCATCCGACCCGGTACTTC.

This clonotype has just one count. One base away lies a much larger clone, so this may be a sequencing read error. This chain joins TRBV6-2 or TRBV6-3 and TRBJ2-1; weak D call: TRBD2 (6 bases). V was clipped by 0 bases and J by 0 bases, with 15 bases between them. The CDR3 has 18 residues. Germline V gives CDR1 MNHEY, CDR2 SVGEGT. CDR3 nucleotide sequence: TGTGCCAGCAGTTACTCGTCTAGCGTCAGCAACTCCTACAATGAGCAGTTCTTC. As protein: CASSYSSSVSNSYNEQFF.

This sequence joins TRBV24-1 and TRBJ2-3; D may be TRBD1 (6 bases). The length of the CDR3 is 15 residues. Per germline, CDR1 KGHDR and CDR2 SFDVKD. V was trimmed by 3 bases and J by 0 bases, leaving 9 bases between them. CDR3 coding DNA: TGTGCCACCAGTGATCCACAGGGTAGCACAGATACGCAGTATTTT. Its protein product is CATSDPQGSTDTQYF.

This clonotype has ten or more counts. The chain carries TRBV20-1 and TRBJ2-2; D is perhaps TRBD1 or TRBD2 (5 bases each). The CDR3 extends over 14 amino acids. CDR1 is DFQATT, CDR2 SNEGSKA, per germline (reference sequence). Between the trimmed V and J ends, which lost 6 bases and 2 bases, there was a span of 13 bases. Written as DNA, the CDR3 is TGCAGTGCGGGGACCAGCGGAAACACCGGGGAGCTGTTTTTT. Its protein is CSAGTSGNTGELFF.

The V call is TRBV5-6, the J call TRBJ2-1, with TRBD2 identical over 7 bases. Per germline, CDR1 SGHDT and CDR2 YYEEEE. V shed 7 bases and J 8 bases; nucleotides not matched to a gene: 9. CDR3 size: 13 residues. The CDR3 loop is CASFRLAGDEQFF. The DNA of the CDR3 is TGTGCCAGCTTTCGACTAGCTGGTGATGAGCAGTTCTTC.

The table lists this clonotype with many counts. The chain joins TRBV12-3 or TRBV12-4 to TRBJ2-1; possibly TRBD1 for D (6 bases). The ends were cut back, 4 bases at V and 16 bases at J, with 23 bases in the middle. The CDR3 length is 14 residues. This CDR3 is CASSSALISDSKFF. The CDR3 nucleotides are TGTGCCAGCAGTTCTGCTCTGATTTCGGACAGCAAATTCTTC.

This clonotype appeared a few times. A much larger clonotype is one base distant, so this may be a read error. The chain carries TRBV12-5 and TRBJ2-5, with a possible D match to TRBD1 (5 bases). The CDR3 sequence is 13 residues long. V was shortened by 8 bases and J by 1 base, with 11 bases between the two germline ends. The germline gives CDR1 LGHNT, CDR2 FRNRAP. CDR3 residues: CASIPDSQETQYF. The CDR3 nucleotides are TGTGCTAGTATTCCAGACAGCCAAGAGACCCAGTACTTC.

This clonotype was seen many times. The genes are TRBV6-1 and TRBJ1-4, with 9 bases matching TRBD1. After removal of 6 bases from V and 4 bases from J, the junction contained 3 bases not matched to a gene. This CDR3 region has 14 residues. Germline V gene sequence: CDR1 MNHNS, CDR2 SASEGT. CDR3 sequence: CASRKGQGNEKLFF. Written as DNA, the CDR3 is TGTGCCAGCAGAAAGGGACAGGGTAATGAAAAACTGTTTTTT.

This clonotype was seen only a few times. The V call is TRBV25-1, the J call TRBJ1-6; maybe TRBD1 (6 bases). Germline lookup yields CDR1 MGHDK and CDR2 SYGVNS. CDR3 size: 14 residues. The V gene lost 3 bases and the J gene lost 7 bases, with 10 bases spanning the gap. The CDR3 region is CASSDFGGNSPLHF. The CDR3 bases are TGTGCCAGCAGTGATTTTGGGGGCAATTCACCCCTCCACTTT.

This sequence joins TRBV24-1 and TRBJ2-3; 11 bases fit TRBD2. Germline CDR1 reads KGHDR; CDR2 reads SFDVKD. V dropped 4 bases and J dropped 0; count of bases not matched to a gene: 11. CDR3 length: 19 residues. CDR3 sequence (DNA): TGTGCCACCAGTGAGCCGCTAGCGGGAGGACGTAAAAGCACAGATACGCAGTATTTT. It specifies CATSEPLAGGRKSTDTQYF.

The chain uses TRBV7-8 and TRBJ2-1; 13 bases agree with TRBD2. The ends lost 3 bases at V and 7 bases at J; junction bases unmatched: 9. Germline V gene lookup returns CDR1 SGHVS and CDR2 FQNEAQ. The CDR3 length is 17 residues. The DNA of the CDR3 is TGTGCCAGCAGCTTTAACTCTGGACTAGCGGGAGCGAATGAGCAGTTCTTC. Protein: CASSFNSGLAGANEQFF.

Here the CDR3 DNA reads TGCGCCAGCAGCCCCGGTCAGGGCGGAACTAATGAAAAACTGTTTTTT. Its translation: CASSPGQGGTNEKLFF. This chain uses TRBV5-1 with TRBJ1-4; perhaps TRBD1 as D (5 bases). The germline V gene has CDR1 SGHRS and CDR2 YFSETQ. V shed 4 bases and J shed 1 base, with 14 bases lying between them. The length of the CDR3 is 16 residues.

This clonotype was seen repeatedly, ten times or more. The gene calls are TRBV11-2 and TRBJ2-7; 12 nucleotides match TRBD2. Germline loops: CDR1 SGHAT, CDR2 FQNNGV. V shed 5 bases and J 5 bases; nucleotides not matched to a gene: 4. The CDR3 is 14 amino acids. CDR3 DNA: TGTGCCAGCAGCAGGACTAGCGGGATGGACGAGCAGTACTTC. Translated, it gives CASSRTSGMDEQYF.

This clonotype was seen more than once but under ten times. This rearrangement joins TRBV6-2 or TRBV6-3 to TRBJ2-7, with 10 bases that match TRBD2. The CDR3 length is 15 residues. The V gene end was trimmed by 4 bases and the J gene end by 5 bases; junction bases not matched to a gene: 8. In germline, CDR1 is MNHEY, CDR2 SVGEGT. CDR3 sequence (DNA): TGTGCCAGCAGTTCTCAGCGGGAGGGCACCCACGAGCAGTACTTC. As protein: CASSSQREGTHEQYF.

This clonotype was seen repeatedly, ten times or more. The chain couples TRBV30 to TRBJ1-1; D not certain. The CDR3 extends over 15 amino acids. Per germline, CDR1 GTSNPN and CDR2 SVGIG (reference sequence). The V gene lost 1 base and the J gene lost 0 bases, with 12 bases spanning the gap. CDR3 DNA sequence: TGTGCCTGGAGTGCGGGGATGGAGATGAACACTGAAGCTTTCTTT. This encodes CAWSAGMEMNTEAFF.

This clonotype has a count of ten or more. V and J are TRBV12-3 or TRBV12-4 and TRBJ2-7, with D possibly being TRBD2 (6 bases). The CDR3 covers 20 residues. Trimming cost V 2 bases and J 2 bases, with 28 bases left between them. CDR3 DNA: TGTGCCAGCAGTTTATCTAGACACGATCAAAAATCGGGGAGGACCTACGAGCAGTACTTC. Its translation is CASSLSRHDQKSGRTYEQYF.

This clonotype was seen at least ten times. This chain uses TRBV18 with TRBJ1-4, with D perhaps TRBD1 (5 bases). Germline CDR1 KGHSH, CDR2 LQKENI. V gave up 3 bases and J gave up 6 bases, with 11 bases separating them. This CDR3 is 14 amino acids long. The CDR3 region has the DNA TGTGCCAGCTCACCCCGACAAGGGGATGAAAAACTGTTTTTT. It encodes CASSPRQGDEKLFF.

CDR3 amino acids: CASSYGTANEQYF. DNA for the CDR3: TGTGCCAGCAGCTACGGGACCGCTAATGAGCAGTACTTC. V and J are TRBV5-5 and TRBJ2-4; D may match TRBD1 or TRBD2 (5 bases each). Germline-derived CDR1 and CDR2 are SGHKS and YYEKEE (reference sequence). V shed 3 bases and J shed 13 bases, with 17 bases lying between them. The CDR3 has 13 residues.

This clonotype was detected many times. V usage is TRBV12-3 or TRBV12-4 and J usage is TRBJ1-4; D not resolved. V was clipped by 6 bases and J by 3 bases, with 11 bases between them. The CDR3 length is 14 residues. CDR3 sequence: CASSEQMANEKLFF. CDR3 nucleotides: TGTGCCAGCAGCGAACAAATGGCTAATGAAAAACTGTTTTTT.

This clonotype was found many times. The V gene is TRBV24-1, the J gene TRBJ1-2; no clear D. The CDR3 sequence is 13 residues long. The germline gives CDR1 KGHDR, CDR2 SFDVKD. V lost 3 bases, J lost 4 bases, and 8 bases lay in between. The CDR3 here is CATSDPRSYGYTF. DNA of the CDR3: TGTGCCACCAGTGATCCCCGGAGCTATGGCTACACCTTC.

About this clonotype: Given a much more abundant clone one base away, this may be a read error. V is TRBV20-1 and J is TRBJ1-1; 7 bases line up with TRBD1. Trimming at V came to 5 bases and at J to 0 bases, leaving 12 bases not matched to a gene. The CDR3 totals 16 residues. CDR1 is DFQATT and CDR2 is SNEGSKA in the germline V gene (reference sequence). The CDR3 DNA reads as TGCAGTGCTTGGGCGGGACAGTCTTACCTGAACACTGAAGCTTTCTTT. Its protein is CSAWAGQSYLNTEAFF.